This TCR beta chain comes out of a study of T-cell reconstitution after alpha-beta-depleted transplantation in children. This clonotype was detected a few times. Looked up from germline, CDR1 is SGHVS and CDR2 is FQNEAQ. V was clipped by 0 bases and J by 8 bases, with 11 bases between them. The CDR3 extends over 14 amino acids. Unique molecular identifiers were used to barcode this TCRbeta library. TCRdb re-called the PCR reads with MiXCR, one entry per CDR3 protein. This table has 45,000 or so distinct CDR3 sequences, about 47% appearing once. This TCR was recovered from a boy younger than two with SCID, due to receive a stem cell transplant. Sequences were derived from peripheral blood, sampled before TCRalphabeta/CD19-depleted stem cell transplant. This sequence joins TRBV7-8 and TRBJ2-1; D tentatively fits TRBD1 or TRBD2 (6 bases each). DNA for the CDR3: TGTGCCAGCAGCTTAGCGGGGGGCACCGATGAGCAGTTCTTC. As protein: CASSLAGGTDEQFF.